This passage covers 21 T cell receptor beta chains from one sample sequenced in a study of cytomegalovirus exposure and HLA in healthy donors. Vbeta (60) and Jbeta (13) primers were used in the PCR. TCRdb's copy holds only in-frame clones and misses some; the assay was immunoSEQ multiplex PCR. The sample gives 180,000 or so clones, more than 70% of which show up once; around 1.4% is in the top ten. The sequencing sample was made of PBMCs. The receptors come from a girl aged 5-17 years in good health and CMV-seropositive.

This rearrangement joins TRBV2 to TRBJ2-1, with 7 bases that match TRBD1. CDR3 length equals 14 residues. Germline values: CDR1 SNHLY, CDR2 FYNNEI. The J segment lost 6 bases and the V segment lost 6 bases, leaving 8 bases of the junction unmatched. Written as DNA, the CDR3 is TGTGCCAGCAGAGATAGGGGGCCGGTCAATGAGCAGTTCTTC. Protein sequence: CASRDRGPVNEQFF.

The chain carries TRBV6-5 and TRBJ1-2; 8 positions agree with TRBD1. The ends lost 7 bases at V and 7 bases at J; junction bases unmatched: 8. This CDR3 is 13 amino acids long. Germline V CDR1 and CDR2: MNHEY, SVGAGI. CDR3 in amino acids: CASTPPGGSGYTF. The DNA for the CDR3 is TGTGCCAGCACCCCGCCAGGGGGCTCTGGCTACACCTTC.

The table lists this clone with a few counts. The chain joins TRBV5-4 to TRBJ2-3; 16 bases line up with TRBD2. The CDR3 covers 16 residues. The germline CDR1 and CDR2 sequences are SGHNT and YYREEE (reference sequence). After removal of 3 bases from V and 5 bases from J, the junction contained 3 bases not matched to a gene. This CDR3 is CASSSGTSGRGDTQYF. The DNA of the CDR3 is TGTGCCAGCAGCTCGGGGACTAGCGGGAGGGGAGATACGCAGTATTTT.

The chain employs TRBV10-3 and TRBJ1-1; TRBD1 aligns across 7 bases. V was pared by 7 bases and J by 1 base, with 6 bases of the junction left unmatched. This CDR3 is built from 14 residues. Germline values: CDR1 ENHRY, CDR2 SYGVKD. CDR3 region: CAITQKGANTEAFF. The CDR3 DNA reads TGTGCCATCACCCAAAAGGGGGCGAACACTGAAGCTTTCTTT.

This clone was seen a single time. Here the CDR3 reads CASSLGSGESDTQYF. CDR3 nucleotide sequence: TGTGCCAGCAGCTTAGGTTCAGGGGAGTCAGATACGCAGTATTTT. This chain joins TRBV11-3 and TRBJ2-3; possible D gene TRBD1, 6 bases. CDR3 length equals 15 residues. V gave up 1 base and J gave up 4 bases, with 12 bases separating them. Germline lookup yields CDR1 SGHNT and CDR2 YENEEA.

The CDR3 DNA reads TGTGCCAGCAGTCACCGGACAGGGAGCTATGGCTACACCTTC. It is translated as CASSHRTGSYGYTF. V gene TRBV7-9 combines with J gene TRBJ1-2; 8 nucleotides agree with TRBD1. CDR3 length equals 14 residues. The junction had 7 bases not matched to a gene; V was cut back by 6 bases and J by 4 bases. Germline-derived CDR1 and CDR2 are SEHNR and FQNEAQ (reference sequence). The full variable domain, its missing parts supplied by reference TRBV7-9 and TRBJ1-2, is DTGVSQNPRHKITKRGQNVTFRCDPISEHNRLYWYRQTLGQGPEFLTYFQNEAQLEKSRLLSDRFSAERPKGSFSTLEIQRTEQGDSAMYLCASSHRTGSYGYTFGSGTRLTVV.

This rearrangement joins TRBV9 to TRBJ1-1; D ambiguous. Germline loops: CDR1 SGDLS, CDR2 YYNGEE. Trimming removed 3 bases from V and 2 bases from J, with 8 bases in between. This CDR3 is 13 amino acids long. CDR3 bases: TGTGCCAGCAGCGCGCAGGAAAACACTGAAGCTTTCTTT. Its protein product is CASSAQENTEAFF.

The CDR3 here is CAIRSGGQDTEAFF. CDR3 DNA sequence: TGTGCCATCAGATCAGGGGGCCAGGACACTGAAGCTTTCTTT. The chain has TRBV10-3 and TRBJ1-1; 8 bases line up with TRBD1. The trim removed 6 bases at V and 3 bases at J, leaving 6 bases unmatched. Per germline, CDR1 ENHRY and CDR2 SYGVKD. The CDR3 runs 14 residues.

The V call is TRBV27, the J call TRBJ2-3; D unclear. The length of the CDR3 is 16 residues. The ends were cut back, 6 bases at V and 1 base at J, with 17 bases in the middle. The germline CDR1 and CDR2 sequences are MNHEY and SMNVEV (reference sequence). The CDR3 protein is CASSQLRRSGTDTQYF. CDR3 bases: TGTGCCAGCAGCCAGTTGAGGCGGTCAGGCACAGATACGCAGTATTTT.

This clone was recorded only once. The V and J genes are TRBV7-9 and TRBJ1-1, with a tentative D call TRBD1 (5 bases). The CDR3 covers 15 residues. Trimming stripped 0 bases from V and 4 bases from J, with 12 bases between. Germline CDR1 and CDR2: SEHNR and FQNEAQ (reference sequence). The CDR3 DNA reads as TGTGCCAGCAGCTTAGCGGTCGGGGGATTCACTGAAGCTTTCTTT. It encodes CASSLAVGGFTEAFF.

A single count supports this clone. CDR3: CASSLLGGQETQYF. DNA of the CDR3: TGTGCCAGCAGCTTACTGGGGGGTCAAGAGACCCAGTACTTC. This chain uses TRBV7-3 with TRBJ2-5, with a possible D match to TRBD2 (6 bases). With 2 bases removed from V and 2 bases from J, the gap between germline ends came to 9 bases. This CDR3 has 14 residues. The V gene's germline CDR1 is SGHTA and CDR2 FQGTGA.

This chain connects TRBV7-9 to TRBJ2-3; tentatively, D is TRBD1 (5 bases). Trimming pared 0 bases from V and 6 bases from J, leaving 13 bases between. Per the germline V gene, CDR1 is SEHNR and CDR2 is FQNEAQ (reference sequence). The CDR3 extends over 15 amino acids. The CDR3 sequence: CASSLARQFRDTQYF. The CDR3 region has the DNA TGTGCCAGCAGCTTAGCGCGACAGTTCAGGGATACGCAGTATTTT.

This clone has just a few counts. CDR3 sequence (DNA): TGTGCCAGCAGCTTATCAGTCGGGACTAGCGGGAGGGTCGAGCAGTACTTC. This sequence encodes CASSLSVGTSGRVEQYF. The V and J genes are TRBV5-4 and TRBJ2-7; 16 bases fit TRBD2. The length of the CDR3 is 17 residues. The germline CDR1 and CDR2 sequences are SGHNT and YYREEE (reference sequence). V shed 2 bases, J shed 6 bases, and the junction held 8 bases outside the gene matches.

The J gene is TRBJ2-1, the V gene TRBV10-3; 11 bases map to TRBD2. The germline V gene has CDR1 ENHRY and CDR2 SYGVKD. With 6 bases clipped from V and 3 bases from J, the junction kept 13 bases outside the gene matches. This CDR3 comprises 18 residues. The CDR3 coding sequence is TGTGCCATCAGAGATCTAGCGGGAGGCCCCGGCCGCTACAATGAGCAGTTCTTC. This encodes CAIRDLAGGPGRYNEQFF.

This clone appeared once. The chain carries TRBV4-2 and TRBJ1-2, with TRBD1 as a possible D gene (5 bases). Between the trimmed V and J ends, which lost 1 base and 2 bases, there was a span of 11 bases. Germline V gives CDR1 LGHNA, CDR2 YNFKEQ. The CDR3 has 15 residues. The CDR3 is CASSQALGGNYGYTF. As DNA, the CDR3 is TGTGCCAGCAGCCAAGCCCTCGGGGGGAACTATGGCTACACCTTC.

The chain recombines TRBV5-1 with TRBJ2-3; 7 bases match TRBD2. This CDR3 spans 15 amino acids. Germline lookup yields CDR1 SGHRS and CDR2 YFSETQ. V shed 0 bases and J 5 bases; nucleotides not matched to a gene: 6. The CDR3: CASSLVAGREDTQYF. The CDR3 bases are TGCGCCAGCAGCTTGGTAGCAGGGAGGGAAGATACGCAGTATTTT.

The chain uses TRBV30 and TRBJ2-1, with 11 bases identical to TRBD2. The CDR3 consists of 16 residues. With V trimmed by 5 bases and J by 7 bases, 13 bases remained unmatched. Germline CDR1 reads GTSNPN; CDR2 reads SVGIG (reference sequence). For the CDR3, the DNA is TGTGCCTGGGGGTGGGGGCTAGCGGGAGGAAAGAATGAGCAGTTCTTC. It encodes CAWGWGLAGGKNEQFF.

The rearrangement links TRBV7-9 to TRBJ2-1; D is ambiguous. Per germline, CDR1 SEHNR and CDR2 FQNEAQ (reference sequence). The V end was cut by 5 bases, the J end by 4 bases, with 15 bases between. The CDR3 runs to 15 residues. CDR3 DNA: TGTGCCAGCAGCCCTTGGGCCCCCCCTTACAATGAGCAGTTCTTC. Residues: CASSPWAPPYNEQFF.

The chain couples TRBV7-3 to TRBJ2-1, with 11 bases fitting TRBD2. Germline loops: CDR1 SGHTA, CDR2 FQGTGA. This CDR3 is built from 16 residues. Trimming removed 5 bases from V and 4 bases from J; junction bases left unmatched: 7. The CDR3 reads CASSEKGLAGYNEQFF. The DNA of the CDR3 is TGTGCCAGCAGCGAGAAAGGACTAGCGGGTTACAATGAGCAGTTCTTC.

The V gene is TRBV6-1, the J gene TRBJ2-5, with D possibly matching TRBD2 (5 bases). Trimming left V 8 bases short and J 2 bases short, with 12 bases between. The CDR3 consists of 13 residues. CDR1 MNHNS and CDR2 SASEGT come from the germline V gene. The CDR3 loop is CASGGFVQETQYF. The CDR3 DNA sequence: TGTGCCAGCGGAGGCTTCGTTCAAGAGACCCAGTACTTC.

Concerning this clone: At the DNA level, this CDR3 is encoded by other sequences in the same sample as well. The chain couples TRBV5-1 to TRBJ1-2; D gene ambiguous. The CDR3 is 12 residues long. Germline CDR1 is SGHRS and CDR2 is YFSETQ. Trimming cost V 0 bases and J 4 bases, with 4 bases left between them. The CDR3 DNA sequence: TGCGCCAGCAGCTTGGACAGCTATGGCTACACCTTC. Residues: CASSLDSYGYTF.